This section outlines one T cell receptor (beta chain) sequence together with its context. The antigen is unknown. V lost 0 bases, J lost 3 bases, and 3 bases lay in between. The CDR3 covers 13 residues. From germline, CDR1 is DFQATT and CDR2 SNEGSKA (reference sequence). This sample was included in a study of CD8 T cells in Susac syndrome. Across the whole study: When blood was drawn, patients with Susac syndrome were on intravenous immunoglobulin alone, on corticosteroids, or therapy-naive. Study findings and constraints: The study acknowledged a relatively small number of individuals in its TCR sequencing and HLA analysis.

Random hexamers were used to reverse transcribe the RNA input (roughly 0.5 to 1 ug). Each CDR3 protein is one row after TCRdb ran MiXCR on the immunoSEQ multiplex PCR reads. The sample records around 100,000 distinct CDR3 sequences, nearly 97% being singletons. The study sequenced TCR beta in blood CD8+ and CD4+ T cells. TEMRA cells were FACS-enriched, unlike CD8+ and CD4+ T cells, which were negatively isolated. This receptor was obtained from a human donor with Susac syndrome. The J gene is TRBJ2-6, the V gene TRBV20-1, with D unresolved. Sequencing input: CD8+ T cells from PBMCs. CDR3 residues: CSAREGGANVLTF. The CDR3 DNA sequence: TGCAGTGCTAGAGAGGGTGGGGCCAACGTCCTGACTTTC.